The clone carrying this T cell receptor (beta chain) was seen ten or more times. Its antigen is not identified. Trimming at V came to 3 bases and at J to 3 bases, leaving 5 bases not matched to a gene. The CDR3 totals 15 residues. Per the germline V gene, CDR1 is KGHSH and CDR2 is LQKENI. The data were taken from a study of T cells in Graves' hyperthyroidism and ophthalmopathy. Overall study findings and caveats: The model's output predicted ophthalmopathy at a median of roughly 6.9 months prior to onset. Ophthalmopathy and stable hyperthyroidism were told apart by a 13 V-J model.

Amplification yielded TCR beta CDR3 regions, with RNA transcripts as the source. First-round RT-PCR with HTBI primers amplified the TCR CDR3 region. TCRdb re-analysed the multiplex PCR reads in MiXCR, keeping a single row per CDR3 protein. The data contain 250,000 to 300,000 distinct CDR3 sequences, less than 20% of them singletons. V gene TRBV18 combines with J gene TRBJ2-7; 10 nucleotides align to TRBD1. Material: blood. This receptor was identified in a man in his fifties with Graves' ophthalmopathy. The CDR3 region is CASSPAGTGVYEQYF. Written as DNA, the CDR3 is TGTGCCAGCTCACCCGCCGGGACAGGGGTCTACGAGCAGTACTTC.